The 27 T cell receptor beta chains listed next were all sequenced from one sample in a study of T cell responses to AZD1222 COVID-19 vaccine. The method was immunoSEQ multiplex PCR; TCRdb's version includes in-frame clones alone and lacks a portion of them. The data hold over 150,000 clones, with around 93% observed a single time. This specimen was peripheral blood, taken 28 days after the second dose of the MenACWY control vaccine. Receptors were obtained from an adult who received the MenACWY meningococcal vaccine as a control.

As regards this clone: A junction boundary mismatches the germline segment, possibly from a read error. CDR3: CASSNPILSDQPQHF. The DNA of the CDR3 is TGTGCCAGCAGTAACCCTATCCTTAGCGATCAGCCCCAGCATTTT. The chain combines TRBV28 with TRBJ1-5; the D is unclear. Germline values: CDR1 MDHEN, CDR2 SYDVKM. CDR3 length: 15 amino acids.

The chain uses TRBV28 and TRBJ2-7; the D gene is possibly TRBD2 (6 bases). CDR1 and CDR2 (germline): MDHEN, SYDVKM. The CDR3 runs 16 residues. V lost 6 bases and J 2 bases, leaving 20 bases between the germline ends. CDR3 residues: CASSLPGVIQPYEQYF. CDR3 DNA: TGTGCCAGCAGCCTACCGGGGGTGATACAGCCCTACGAGCAGTACTTC.

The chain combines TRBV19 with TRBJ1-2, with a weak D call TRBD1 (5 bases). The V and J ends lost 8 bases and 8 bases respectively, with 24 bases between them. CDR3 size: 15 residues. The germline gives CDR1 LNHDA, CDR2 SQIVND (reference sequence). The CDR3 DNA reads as TGTGCCAGTTTACGTCGGGGCGGAGGGGTAGAGGGCTACACCTTC. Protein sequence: CASLRRGGGVEGYTF.

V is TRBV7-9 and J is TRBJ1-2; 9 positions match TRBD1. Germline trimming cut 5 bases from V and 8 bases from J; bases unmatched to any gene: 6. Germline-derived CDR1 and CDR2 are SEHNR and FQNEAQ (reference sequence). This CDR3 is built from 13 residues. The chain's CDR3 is CASSIGQGYGYTF. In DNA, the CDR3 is TGTGCCAGCAGCATCGGACAGGGGTACGGCTACACCTTC.

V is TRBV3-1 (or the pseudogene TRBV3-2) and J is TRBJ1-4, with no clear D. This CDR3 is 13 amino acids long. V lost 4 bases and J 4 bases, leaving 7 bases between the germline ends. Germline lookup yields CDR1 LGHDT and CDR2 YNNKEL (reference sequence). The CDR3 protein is CASSRRYNEKLFF. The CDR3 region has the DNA TGTGCCAGCAGCCGCCGGTATAATGAAAAACTGTTTTTT.

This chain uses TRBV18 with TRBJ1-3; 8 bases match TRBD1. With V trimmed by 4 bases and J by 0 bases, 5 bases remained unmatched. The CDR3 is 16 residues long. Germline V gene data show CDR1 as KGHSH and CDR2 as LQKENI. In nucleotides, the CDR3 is TGTGCCAGCTCACATTCCGGGACAGGCTCTGGAAACACCATATATTTT. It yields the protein CASSHSGTGSGNTIYF.

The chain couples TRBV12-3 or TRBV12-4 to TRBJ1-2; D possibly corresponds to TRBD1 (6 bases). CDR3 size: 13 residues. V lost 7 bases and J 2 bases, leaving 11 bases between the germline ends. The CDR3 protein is CASTSTGNYGYTF. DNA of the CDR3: TGTGCCAGCACCAGTACAGGGAACTATGGCTACACCTTC.

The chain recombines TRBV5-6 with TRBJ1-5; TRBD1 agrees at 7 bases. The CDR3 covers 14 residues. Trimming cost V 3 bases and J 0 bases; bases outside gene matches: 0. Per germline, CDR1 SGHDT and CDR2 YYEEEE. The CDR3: CASSWTGSNQPQHF. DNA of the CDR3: TGTGCCAGCAGCTGGACAGGTAGCAATCAGCCCCAGCATTTT. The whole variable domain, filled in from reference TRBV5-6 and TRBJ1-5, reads DAGVTQSPTHLIKTRGQQVTLRCSPKSGHDTVSWYQQALGQGPQFIFQYYEEEERQRGNFPDRFSGHQFPNYSSELNVNALLLGDSALYLCASSWTGSNQPQHFGDGTRLSIL.

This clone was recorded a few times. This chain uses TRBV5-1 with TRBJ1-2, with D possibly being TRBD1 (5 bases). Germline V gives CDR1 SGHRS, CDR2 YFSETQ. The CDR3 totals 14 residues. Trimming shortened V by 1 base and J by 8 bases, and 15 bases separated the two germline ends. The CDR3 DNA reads TGCGCCAGCAGCTTGACCCCTGGGGCCCGGGGCTACACCTTC. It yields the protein CASSLTPGARGYTF.

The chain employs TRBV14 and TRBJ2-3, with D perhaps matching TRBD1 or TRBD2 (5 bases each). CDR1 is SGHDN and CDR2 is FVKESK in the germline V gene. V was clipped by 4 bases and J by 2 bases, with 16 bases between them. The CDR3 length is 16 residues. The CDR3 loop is CASSRLSGTPTDTQYF. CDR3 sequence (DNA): TGTGCCAGCAGCCGTCTCTCAGGGACCCCCACAGATACGCAGTATTTT.

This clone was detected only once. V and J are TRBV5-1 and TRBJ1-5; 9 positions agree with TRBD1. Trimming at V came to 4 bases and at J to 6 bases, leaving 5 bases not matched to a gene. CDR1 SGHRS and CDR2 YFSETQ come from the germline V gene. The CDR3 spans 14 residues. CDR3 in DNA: TGCGCCAGCAGCCCGGACAGGGGAACTCAGCCCCAGCATTTT. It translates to CASSPDRGTQPQHF.

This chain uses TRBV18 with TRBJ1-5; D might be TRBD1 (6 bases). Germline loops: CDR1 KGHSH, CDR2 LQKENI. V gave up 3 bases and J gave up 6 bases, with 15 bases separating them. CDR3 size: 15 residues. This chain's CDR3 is CASSPRDTSLQPQHF. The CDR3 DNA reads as TGTGCCAGCTCACCCCGGGACACTAGCCTTCAGCCCCAGCATTTT.

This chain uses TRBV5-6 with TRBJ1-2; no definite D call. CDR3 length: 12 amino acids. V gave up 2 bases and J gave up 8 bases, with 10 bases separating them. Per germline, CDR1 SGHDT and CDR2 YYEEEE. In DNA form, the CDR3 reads TGTGCCAGCAGCTTAATAATAGGGGGCTACACCTTC. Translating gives CASSLIIGGYTF. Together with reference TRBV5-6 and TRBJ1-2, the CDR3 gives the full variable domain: DAGVTQSPTHLIKTRGQQVTLRCSPKSGHDTVSWYQQALGQGPQFIFQYYEEEERQRGNFPDRFSGHQFPNYSSELNVNALLLGDSALYLCASSLIIGGYTFGSGTRLTVV.

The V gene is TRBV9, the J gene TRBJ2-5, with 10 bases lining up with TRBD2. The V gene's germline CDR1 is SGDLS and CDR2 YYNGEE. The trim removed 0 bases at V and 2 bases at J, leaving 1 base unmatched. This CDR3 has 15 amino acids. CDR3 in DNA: TGTGCCAGCAGCGTAGCAGCGGGGGGGCAAGAGACCCAGTACTTC. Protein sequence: CASSVAAGGQETQYF.

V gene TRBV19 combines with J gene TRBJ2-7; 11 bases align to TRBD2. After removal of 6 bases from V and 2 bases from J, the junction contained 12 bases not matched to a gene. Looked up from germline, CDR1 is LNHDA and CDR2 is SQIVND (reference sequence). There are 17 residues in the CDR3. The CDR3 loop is CASRDSTSGELPYEQYF. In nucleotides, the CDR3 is TGTGCCAGTAGGGACTCGACTAGCGGGGAACTTCCCTACGAGCAGTACTTC.

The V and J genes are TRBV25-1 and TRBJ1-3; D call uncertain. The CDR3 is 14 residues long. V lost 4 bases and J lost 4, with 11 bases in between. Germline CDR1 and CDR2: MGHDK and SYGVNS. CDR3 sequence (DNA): TGTGCCAGCAGTGGGCGAGCATTCGGAAACACCATATATTTT. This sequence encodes CASSGRAFGNTIYF.

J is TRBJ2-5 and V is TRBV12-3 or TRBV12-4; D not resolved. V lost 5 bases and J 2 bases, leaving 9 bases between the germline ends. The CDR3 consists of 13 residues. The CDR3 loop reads CASSSEMQETQYF. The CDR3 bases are TGTGCCAGCAGTAGTGAAATGCAAGAGACCCAGTACTTC.

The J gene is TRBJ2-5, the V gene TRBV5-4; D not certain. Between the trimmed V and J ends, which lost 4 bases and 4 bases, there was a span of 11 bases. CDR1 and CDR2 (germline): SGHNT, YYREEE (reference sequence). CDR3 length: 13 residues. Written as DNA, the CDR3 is TGTGCCAGCAGCCCAGGACGGATAGAGACCCAGTACTTC. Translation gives CASSPGRIETQYF.

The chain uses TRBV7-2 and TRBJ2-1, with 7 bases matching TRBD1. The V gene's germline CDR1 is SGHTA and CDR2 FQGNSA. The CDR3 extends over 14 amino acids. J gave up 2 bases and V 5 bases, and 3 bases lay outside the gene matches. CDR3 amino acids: CASSRGLAYNEQFF. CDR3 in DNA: TGTGCCAGCAGCAGGGGGCTAGCCTACAATGAGCAGTTCTTC. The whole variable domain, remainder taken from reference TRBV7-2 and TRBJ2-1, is GAGVSQSPSNKVTEKGKDVELRCDPISGHTALYWYRQSLGQGLEFLIYFQGNSAPDKSGLPSDRFSAERTGGSVSTLTIQRTQQEDSAVYLCASSRGLAYNEQFFGPGTRLTVL.

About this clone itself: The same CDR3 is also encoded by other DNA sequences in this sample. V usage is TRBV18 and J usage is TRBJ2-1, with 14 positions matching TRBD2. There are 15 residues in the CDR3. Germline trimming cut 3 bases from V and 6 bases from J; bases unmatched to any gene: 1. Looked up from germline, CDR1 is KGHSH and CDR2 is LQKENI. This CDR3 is CASSPTSGGANEQFF. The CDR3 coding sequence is TGTGCCAGCTCACCGACTAGCGGGGGGGCCAATGAGCAGTTCTTC.

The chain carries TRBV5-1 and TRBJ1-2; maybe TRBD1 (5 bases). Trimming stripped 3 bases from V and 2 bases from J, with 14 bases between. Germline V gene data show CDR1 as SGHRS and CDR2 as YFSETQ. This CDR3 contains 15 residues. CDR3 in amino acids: CASSSSVGGNYGYTF. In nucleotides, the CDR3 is TGCGCCAGCAGCTCCTCAGTTGGGGGGAACTATGGCTACACCTTC.

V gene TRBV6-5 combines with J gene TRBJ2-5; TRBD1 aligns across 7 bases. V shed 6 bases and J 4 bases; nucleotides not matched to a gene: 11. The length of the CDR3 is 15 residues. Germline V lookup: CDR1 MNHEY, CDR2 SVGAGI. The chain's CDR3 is CASSQGQGVGETQYF. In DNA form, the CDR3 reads TGTGCCAGCAGCCAGGGGCAGGGGGTGGGAGAGACCCAGTACTTC.

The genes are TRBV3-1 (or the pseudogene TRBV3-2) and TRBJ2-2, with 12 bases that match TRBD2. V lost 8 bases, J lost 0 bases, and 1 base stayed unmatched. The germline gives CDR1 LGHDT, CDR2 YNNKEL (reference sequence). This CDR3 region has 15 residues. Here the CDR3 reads CASLAGGANTGELFF. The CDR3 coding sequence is TGTGCCAGCCTAGCGGGGGGGGCGAACACCGGGGAGCTGTTTTTT.

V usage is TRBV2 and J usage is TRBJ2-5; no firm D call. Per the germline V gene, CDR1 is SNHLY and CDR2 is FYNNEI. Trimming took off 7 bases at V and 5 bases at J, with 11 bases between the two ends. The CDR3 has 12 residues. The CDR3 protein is CASTRPLETQYF. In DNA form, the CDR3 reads TGTGCCAGCACTAGGCCTCTTGAGACCCAGTACTTC. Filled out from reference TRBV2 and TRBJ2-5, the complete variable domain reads EPEVTQTPSHQVTQMGQEVILRCVPISNHLYFYWYRQILGQKVEFLVSFYNNEISEKSEIFDDQFSVERPDGSNFTLKIRSTKLEDSAMYFCASTRPLETQYFGPGTRLLVL.

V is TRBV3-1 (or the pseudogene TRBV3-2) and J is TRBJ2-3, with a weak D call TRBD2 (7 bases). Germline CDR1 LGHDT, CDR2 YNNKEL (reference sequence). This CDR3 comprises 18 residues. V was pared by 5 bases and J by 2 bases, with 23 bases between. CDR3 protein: CASSKGVKRGGYTDTQYF. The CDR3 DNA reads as TGTGCCAGCAGCAAGGGTGTTAAGAGGGGGGGTTACACAGATACGCAGTATTTT.

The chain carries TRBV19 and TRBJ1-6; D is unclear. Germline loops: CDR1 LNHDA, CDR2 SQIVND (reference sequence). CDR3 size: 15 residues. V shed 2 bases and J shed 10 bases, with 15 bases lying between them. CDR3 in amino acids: CASSISTGQRSPLHF. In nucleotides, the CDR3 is TGTGCCAGTAGTATATCCACGGGTCAACGGTCACCCCTCCACTTT.

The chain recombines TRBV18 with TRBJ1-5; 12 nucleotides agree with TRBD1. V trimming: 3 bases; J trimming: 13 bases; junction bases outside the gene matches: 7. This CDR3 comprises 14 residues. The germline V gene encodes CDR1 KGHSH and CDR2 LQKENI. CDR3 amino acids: CASSPSGQGAVQHF. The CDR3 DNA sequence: TGTGCCAGCTCACCGTCGGGACAGGGGGCGGTACAGCATTTT.